These T cell receptor beta chains were read from a single sample in a study of blood T cell repertoires in COVID-19. TCRdb's table, derived via immunoSEQ multiplex PCR, lists solely in-frame clones and lacks some. The sample holds just under 250,000 clones, 70% to 90% seen once. Input material: peripheral blood. The receptors shown here come from a woman aged 30 to 39 who had recovered from COVID-19. The CDR3 runs from the conserved cysteine through the conserved F or W. Fields, in order: D gene, V gene, J gene, clone size, CDR3 DNA, CDR3 protein. D genes are given only for firm matches. Some rows mark clone size as missing; the rest say once, few, many or name a class of expanded clone.

TRBD2	TRBV10-3	TRBJ2-7	.	TGTGCCATCAGTGAGCCAAGACTAGCGGGGTTACACAACGAGCAGTACTTC	CAISEPRLAGLHNEQYF
.	TRBV3-1/TRBV3-2	TRBJ1-3	.	TGTGCCAGCAGGTCAGGGCGGTCCTTTGGAAACACCATATATTTT	CASRSGRSFGNTIYF
TRBD1	TRBV29-1	TRBJ2-5	.	TGCAGCGTCGGGGACAGGGGGGGCCCACAAGAGACCCAGTACTTC	CSVGDRGGPQETQYF
TRBD1	TRBV5-1	TRBJ2-6	.	TGCGCCAGCAGCTTGGCCACCCGACCGGGACAGGGTCAATTTGGGGCCAACGTCCTGACTTTC	CASSLATRPGQGQFGANVLTF
.	TRBV5-4	TRBJ1-1	.	TGTGCCAGCAGCTTGGTACGGGACACTGAAGCTTTCTTT	CASSLVRDTEAFF
.	TRBV7-3	TRBJ2-3	.	TGTGCCAGCAGCTTAGCGGGGGCCGGGGATACGCAGTATTTT	CASSLAGAGDTQYF
.	TRBV12-3/TRBV12-4	TRBJ1-2	.	TGTGCCAGCAGTCTCCGTCTCGGCTACACCTTC	CASSLRLGYTF
TRBD1	TRBV6-5	TRBJ1-3	.	TGTGCCAGCAGCCAAACAGGGGGCGCGGGGAACACCATATATTTT	CASSQTGGAGNTIYF
.	TRBV5-6	TRBJ1-6	few	TGTGCCAGCAGCTTGTCAGCGCTTCCATCTAATTCACCCCTCCACTTT	CASSLSALPSNSPLHF
.	TRBV6-5	TRBJ2-3	.	TGTGCCAGCAGAAAGCCAGGCCTAGCTGCAGATACGCAGTATTTT	CASRKPGLAADTQYF
TRBD1	TRBV5-1	TRBJ2-2	.	TGCGCCAGCAGCCGCATATCGACAGGGTTGGTTTCCGGGGAGCTGTTTTTT	CASSRISTGLVSGELFF
.	TRBV4-3	TRBJ2-1	.	TGCGCCAGCAGCCAAGTCGCCAGGGAAGATGAGCAGTTCTTC	CASSQVAREDEQFF
TRBD1	TRBV2	TRBJ1-2	.	TGTGCCAGCAGTGATCAGGGGGCGGGCTATGGCTACACCTTC	CASSDQGAGYGYTF
.	TRBV19	TRBJ1-1	.	TGTGCCAGTAAGGGGAGGGGATACACTGAAGCTTTCTTT	CASKGRGYTEAFF
.	TRBV27	TRBJ2-7	.	TGTGCCAGCAGTTTATTTGACAGCTACGAGCAGTACTTC	CASSLFDSYEQYF
TRBD2	TRBV7-7	TRBJ2-2	.	TGTGCCAGCAGTCAAGACGGGGGGGCCTACACCGGGGAGCTGTTTTTT	CASSQDGGAYTGELFF
TRBD2	TRBV11-3	TRBJ2-3	.	TGTGCCAGCAGCTCCCCTAGCGGGGGGGCAGAGACAGATACGCAGTATTTT	CASSSPSGGAETDTQYF
TRBD2	TRBV28	TRBJ2-1	.	TGTGCCAGCAGTCCCCACTTTGTAGCGGGGGGGTTGAATGAGCAGTTCTTC	CASSPHFVAGGLNEQFF
TRBD1	TRBV2	TRBJ2-3	.	TGTGCCAGCAGTGAACCCCTGACAGGGGAAGATACGCAGTATTTT	CASSEPLTGEDTQYF
TRBD2	TRBV6-7	TRBJ2-3	.	TGTGCCAGCAGTTCTAGCGGGGGTGATACGCAGTATTTT	CASSSSGGDTQYF
TRBD1	TRBV11-2	TRBJ1-3	.	TGTGCCAGCAGCCCGGACAGGGCTGGAAACACCATATATTTT	CASSPDRAGNTIYF
.	TRBV5-4	TRBJ1-4	.	TGTGCCAGCAGCCTAGGACAGCGAACTAATGAAAAACTGTTTTTT	CASSLGQRTNEKLFF
TRBD2	TRBV7-6	TRBJ2-5	.	TGTGCCAGCAGCCCCGGGGTAGCGGGGGGGCCAGTGGAGACCCAGTACTTC	CASSPGVAGGPVETQYF
.	TRBV4-3	TRBJ2-3	once	TGCGCCAGCAGCAGAACAGGGAGCGCAGATACGCAGTATTTT	CASSRTGSADTQYF
.	TRBV7-9	TRBJ1-4	.	TGTGCCAGCAGTCAACAGGGTGGGGCTAATGAAAAACTGTTTTTT	CASSQQGGANEKLFF
TRBD2	TRBV4-1	TRBJ2-7	.	TGCGCCAGCAGCCAAGGGCCAGGGAGGGGCGCCTACGAGCAGTACTTC	CASSQGPGRGAYEQYF
TRBD1	TRBV7-8	TRBJ1-5	.	TGTGCCAGCAGCTCTCACACGGGACAGTCCAATCAGCCCCAGCATTTT	CASSSHTGQSNQPQHF
TRBD2	TRBV6-1	TRBJ2-2	.	TGTGCCAGCAGTGAATTGGTAGCGGGGGGCTCCGGGGAGCTGTTTTTT	CASSELVAGGSGELFF
TRBD2	TRBV5-1	TRBJ2-1	.	TGCGCCAGCAGCTTGGCCGGCGGGAGCTCCTACAATGAGCAGTTCTTC	CASSLAGGSSYNEQFF
TRBD1	TRBV4-3	TRBJ2-5	.	TGCGCCAGCAGCCACCTACCAGGGACAGGGGAAGAGACCCAGTACTTC	CASSHLPGTGEETQYF
TRBD2	TRBV10-3	TRBJ2-7	.	TGTGCCATCAGTGAAGATGAGCGGGGGTCTTACGAGCAGTACTTC	CAISEDERGSYEQYF
TRBD1	TRBV11-2	TRBJ2-1	.	TGTGCCAGCAGCTTATCTACAGGGGTTGGAGAATACAATGAGCAGTTCTTC	CASSLSTGVGEYNEQFF
TRBD1	TRBV2	TRBJ1-1	.	TGTGCCAGCAGCGGACAGGGTTTAGGCACTGAAGCTTTCTTT	CASSGQGLGTEAFF